These T cell receptor beta chains were read from a single sample in a study of T-cell memory formation after mild COVID-19. TCRdb called the 5' RACE reads again in MiXCR, with one record for every CDR3 protein. The sample contains about 310,000 distinct CDR3 sequences, roughly a fifth of which appear only once. The sample comprised PBMCs or a T cell subset sorted from them (not recorded which). The receptors stem from a young man who had mild COVID-19 (a few samples of this study predate the infection). Cell type and time point are not known. Each CDR3 is given with its conserved first and last residue. The D gene is left open where the match is weak. Size tells how often a clone was seen (once, few, many) or the class of an expanded clone, and some rows leave it out.

j_call v_call clone_size d_call cdr3_aa cdr3_nt
TRBJ1-4 TRBV4-3 NA NA CASSQGGGGATNEKLFF TGCGCCAGCAGCCAAGGGGGAGGGGGAGCAACTAATGAAAAACTGTTTTTT
TRBJ1-4 TRBV7-2 NA NA CASSLWGADKLFF TGTGCCAGCAGCTTATGGGGGGCGGATAAACTGTTTTTT
TRBJ2-3 TRBV18 few NA CASSPLERDTQYF TGTGCCAGCTCACCTCTTGAGAGGGATACGCAGTATTTT
TRBJ2-3 TRBV29-1 NA TRBD2 CSVEPRETITDTQYF TGCAGCGTTGAACCGCGGGAGACCATCACAGATACGCAGTATTTT
TRBJ2-3 TRBV7-6 NA TRBD2 CASSLDTSGAADTQYF TGTGCCAGCAGCTTAGATACTAGCGGGGCTGCAGATACGCAGTATTTT
TRBJ1-2 TRBV15 NA NA CATSYGQAFDYTF TGTGCCACCAGCTACGGGCAGGCGTTTGACTACACCTTC
TRBJ1-5 TRBV27 few NA CASSTGIFGNQPQHF TGTGCCAGCAGCACAGGGATATTTGGCAATCAGCCCCAGCATTTT
TRBJ1-3 TRBV20-1 NA NA CSARGQSGNTIYF TGCAGTGCTAGAGGACAGTCTGGAAACACCATATATTTT
TRBJ2-3 TRBV24-1 few NA CATSDPHGDTQYF TGTGCCACCAGTGATCCCCACGGAGATACGCAGTATTTT
TRBJ2-3 TRBV7-2 NA NA CASSKNRPADTQYF TGTGCCAGCAGCAAGAACCGGCCGGCAGATACGCAGTATTTT
TRBJ2-7 TRBV5-1 many NA CASSEGYEQYF TGCGCCAGCAGTGAGGGCTACGAGCAGTACTTC
TRBJ2-7 TRBV7-2 few NA CASSLDYGGREQYF TGTGCCAGCAGCTTAGATTATGGAGGACGCGAGCAGTACTTC
TRBJ1-6 TRBV6-4 NA NA CASSDSMGGPLHF TGTGCCAGCAGTGACTCGATGGGGGGACCCCTCCACTTT
TRBJ1-2 TRBV12-3/TRBV12-4 NA NA CASSFRQAPNYGYTF TGTGCCAGCAGTTTTAGACAGGCCCCGAACTATGGCTACACCTTC
TRBJ2-1 TRBV18 few TRBD2 CASSEWARGATSYNEQFF TGTGCCAGCTCCGAGTGGGCGCGGGGGGCCACCTCCTACAATGAGCAGTTCTTC
TRBJ2-6 TRBV18 NA NA CASSPLGQSGANVLTF TGTGCCAGCTCACCATTAGGACAGTCTGGGGCCAACGTCCTGACTTTC
TRBJ2-1 TRBV27 few TRBD1 CASSPGQGWNEQFF TGTGCCAGCAGTCCGGGACAGGGATGGAATGAGCAGTTCTTC
TRBJ1-1 TRBV20-1 few NA CSASIWKNTEAFF TGCAGTGCTAGTATTTGGAAGAACACTGAAGCTTTCTTT
TRBJ2-5 TRBV7-2 many TRBD2 CASSSRAGGQETQYF TGTGCCAGCAGCTCACGAGCGGGGGGGCAAGAGACCCAGTACTTC
TRBJ1-2 TRBV7-2 few NA CASSLIARGGYTF TGTGCCAGCAGCTTAATCGCTAGGGGTGGCTACACCTTC
TRBJ2-7 TRBV4-1 NA TRBD1 CASSQADRGQNEQYF TGCGCCAGCAGCCAAGCGGACAGGGGCCAGAACGAGCAGTACTTC